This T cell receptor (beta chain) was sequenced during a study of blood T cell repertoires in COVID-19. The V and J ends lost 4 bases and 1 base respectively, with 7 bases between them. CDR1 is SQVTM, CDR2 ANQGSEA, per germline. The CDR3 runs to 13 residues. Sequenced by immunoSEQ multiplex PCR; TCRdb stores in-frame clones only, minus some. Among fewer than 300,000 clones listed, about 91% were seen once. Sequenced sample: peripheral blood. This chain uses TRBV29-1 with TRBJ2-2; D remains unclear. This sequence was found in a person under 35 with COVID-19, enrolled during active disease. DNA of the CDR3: TGCAGCGTTGCGGGTTTGAACACCGGGGAGCTGTTTTTT. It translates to CSVAGLNTGELFF.